Listed here are 18 T cell receptor beta chains from one sample, sequenced in a study of blood T cell repertoires in COVID-19. Sequencing was performed with immunoSEQ multiplex PCR; in TCRdb, only in-frame clones are kept and a portion is missing. The repertoire includes approximately 180,000 clones, 85% to 90% of them detected once, and 5% to 7.5% sits in the top ten. Sequencing input: PBMCs or T cells enriched from blood (not recorded which). The receptors come from a man aged 35 to 55 who had recovered from COVID-19.

The chain recombines TRBV30 with TRBJ2-7, with D possibly matching TRBD1 (6 bases). CDR1 and CDR2 (germline): GTSNPN, SVGIG (reference sequence). V was shortened by 4 bases and J by 6 bases, with 28 bases between the two germline ends. This CDR3 comprises 17 residues. This chain's CDR3 is CAWTQSPLDRTVLEQYF. As DNA, the CDR3 is TGTGCCTGGACCCAAAGCCCCCTTGACAGGACAGTCCTCGAGCAGTACTTC.

The genes are TRBV3-1 (or the pseudogene TRBV3-2) and TRBJ1-4; a weak D match, TRBD1 (6 bases). Trimming took off 4 bases at V and 5 bases at J, with 14 bases between the two ends. This CDR3 comprises 15 residues. Germline V CDR1 and CDR2: LGHDT, YNNKEL (reference sequence). This CDR3 reads CASSPWPTGNEKLFF. DNA for the CDR3: TGTGCCAGCAGCCCATGGCCCACAGGGAATGAAAAACTGTTTTTT.

The V and J genes are TRBV4-1 and TRBJ1-2; maybe TRBD1 (5 bases). Between the trimmed V and J ends, which lost 0 bases and 4 bases, there was a span of 12 bases. This CDR3 region has 15 residues. Germline V gene data show CDR1 as MGHRA and CDR2 as YSYEKL. Here the CDR3 reads CASSQEGGSGYGYTF. The CDR3 region has the DNA TGCGCCAGCAGCCAAGAGGGGGGAAGCGGCTATGGCTACACCTTC.

V gene TRBV10-2 combines with J gene TRBJ2-1, with 14 bases aligning to TRBD2. This CDR3 contains 17 residues. Germline V gene data show CDR1 as WSHSY and CDR2 as SAAADI. Germline trimming cut 3 bases from V and 8 bases from J; bases unmatched to any gene: 9. The CDR3 reads CASSDPTGLAGDHEQFF. The CDR3 DNA reads TGCGCCAGCAGTGACCCCACGGGACTAGCGGGAGATCATGAGCAGTTCTTC.

There are a few counts of this clone. The rearrangement joins TRBV3-1 (or the pseudogene TRBV3-2) to TRBJ1-6; tentatively, D is TRBD1 (5 bases). This CDR3 is 14 amino acids long. The germline gives CDR1 LGHDT, CDR2 YNNKEL (reference sequence). Between the trimmed V and J ends, which lost 2 bases and 6 bases, there was a span of 8 bases. CDR3 in amino acids: CASSQSRANSPLHF. The CDR3 region has the DNA TGTGCCAGCAGCCAATCCAGGGCTAATTCACCCCTCCACTTT.

The rearrangement uses TRBV4-1 and TRBJ2-7; 9 bases match TRBD1. The CDR3 sequence is 15 residues long. J gave up 7 bases and V 0 bases, and 7 bases lay outside the gene matches. CDR1 and CDR2 (germline): MGHRA, YSYEKL. Here the CDR3 DNA reads TGCGCCAGCAGCCAAGACCTAGGGACAGGGAGAGAGCAGTACTTC. The encoded protein is CASSQDLGTGREQYF.

This chain connects TRBV30 to TRBJ1-1, with TRBD1 as a possible D gene (6 bases). Trimming removed 4 bases at V and 10 bases at J, with 10 bases between. The length of the CDR3 is 10 residues. Germline V lookup: CDR1 GTSNPN, CDR2 SVGIG (reference sequence). CDR3 in DNA: TGTGCCTGGAACAGGGTTGCAGCTTTCTTT. This encodes CAWNRVAAFF.

This chain uses TRBV3-1 (or the pseudogene TRBV3-2) with TRBJ2-1, with TRBD2 matching over 7 bases. After removal of 0 bases from V and 2 bases from J, the junction contained 4 bases not matched to a gene. The length of the CDR3 is 16 residues. Germline CDR1 LGHDT, CDR2 YNNKEL (reference sequence). The CDR3 DNA is TGTGCCAGCAGCCAAGATGGCGGACTAGCCTACAATGAGCAGTTCTTC. Amino acids: CASSQDGGLAYNEQFF.

The CDR3 spells CASSFGDSSNQPQHF. The CDR3 coding sequence is TGTGCCAGCAGCTTCGGGGATAGTAGCAATCAGCCCCAGCATTTT. The V and J genes are TRBV5-5 and TRBJ1-5; no firm D call. CDR3 size: 15 residues. V lost 2 bases, J lost 0 bases, and 9 bases lay in between. The V gene's germline CDR1 is SGHKS and CDR2 YYEKEE (reference sequence).

The rearrangement uses TRBV5-1 and TRBJ1-2, with 7 bases identical to TRBD1. The CDR3 contains 12 residues. Germline V gene sequence: CDR1 SGHRS, CDR2 YFSETQ. Trimming at V came to 5 bases and at J to 8 bases, leaving 6 bases not matched to a gene. CDR3 loop: CASRGDSRGYTF. The CDR3 nucleotides read TGCGCCAGCAGGGGGGACAGTCGGGGCTACACCTTC.

This clone was recorded at least ten times. The J gene is TRBJ1-6, the V gene TRBV19; D might be TRBD1 (6 bases). The ends were cut back, 8 bases at V and 9 bases at J, with 17 bases in the middle. Germline loops: CDR1 LNHDA, CDR2 SQIVND (reference sequence). This CDR3 comprises 14 residues. CDR3 nucleotides: TGTGCCAGTGGCAACAGGGAAGTGAGTTCACCCCTCCACTTT. Protein: CASGNREVSSPLHF.

J is TRBJ1-1 and V is TRBV6-2 or TRBV6-3; D is perhaps TRBD1 (6 bases). V dropped 4 bases and J dropped 6 bases, with 15 bases sitting between them. Germline-derived CDR1 and CDR2 are MNHEY and SVGEGT. This CDR3 is 14 amino acids long. Here the CDR3 reads CASSWTEFFSEAFF. The CDR3 DNA follows: TGTGCCAGCAGTTGGACAGAATTCTTCTCTGAAGCTTTCTTT.

This clone was seen a single time. The V gene is TRBV9, the J gene TRBJ1-1, with D hard to call. CDR3 length: 14 residues. Trimming took 0 bases from V and 8 from J, leaving 14 bases between them. Germline V lookup: CDR1 SGDLS, CDR2 YYNGEE. In DNA form, the CDR3 reads TGTGCCAGCAGCGTAGGCACGGTAAGATCCGAAGCTTTCTTT. Protein product: CASSVGTVRSEAFF. The complete variable domain, with remaining parts taken from reference TRBV9 and TRBJ1-1, reads DSGVTQTPKHLITATGQRVTLRCSPRSGDLSVYWYQQSLDQGLQFLIQYYNGEERAKGNILERFSAQQFPDLHSELNLSSLELGDSALYFCASSVGTVRSEAFFGQGTRLTVV.

The chain links TRBV3-1 (or the pseudogene TRBV3-2) to TRBJ2-2; perhaps TRBD2 as D (6 bases). The CDR3 runs 16 residues. V lost 0 bases and J lost 2, with 10 bases in between. CDR1 and CDR2 from the germline V gene are LGHDT and YNNKEL (reference sequence). The CDR3 DNA reads as TGTGCCAGCAGCCAAGAAAGCGGGCTAAACACCGGGGAGCTGTTTTTT. It encodes CASSQESGLNTGELFF.

The chain is built from TRBV5-6 and TRBJ2-7, with TRBD1 matching 8 bases. Per germline, CDR1 SGHDT and CDR2 YYEEEE. The CDR3 covers 14 residues. V gave up 4 bases and J gave up 2 bases; unmatched junction bases: 5. CDR3 sequence reads: CASSPGQATYEQYF. The CDR3 bases are TGTGCCAGCAGCCCGGGACAGGCCACCTACGAGCAGTACTTC.

V and J are TRBV5-6 and TRBJ2-5, with 7 bases that match TRBD1. The CDR3 is 13 residues long. Germline loops: CDR1 SGHDT, CDR2 YYEEEE. J was trimmed by 4 bases and V by 0 bases; bases with no gene match: 0. This CDR3 reads CASSLDRGETQYF. The CDR3 DNA reads as TGTGCCAGCAGCTTGGACAGGGGAGAGACCCAGTACTTC.

The V call is TRBV3-1 (or the pseudogene TRBV3-2), the J call TRBJ2-1, with 10 bases fitting TRBD2. J was trimmed by 7 bases and V by 1 base; bases with no gene match: 4. In germline, CDR1 is LGHDT, CDR2 YNNKEL (reference sequence). The CDR3 loop spans 15 amino acids. The CDR3 DNA is TGTGCCAGCAGCCAAGTCCGAGCGGGGGGGAATGAGCAGTTCTTC. Translated, it gives CASSQVRAGGNEQFF.

The chain links TRBV2 to TRBJ2-3; D gene uncertain. Trimming cost V 4 bases and J 9 bases, with 5 bases left between them. This CDR3 is built from 10 residues. CDR1 is SNHLY, CDR2 FYNNEI, per germline. The CDR3 sequence is CASSAQTQYF. CDR3 in DNA: TGTGCCAGCAGTGCCCAGACGCAGTATTTT.